The T cell receptor (beta chain) described here comes from a study of blood T cell repertoires in COVID-19. Trimming stripped 4 bases from V and 0 bases from J, with 8 bases between. CDR3 length: 14 amino acids. Germline V gene sequence: CDR1 SGHDT, CDR2 YYEEEE. TCRdb's copy holds only in-frame clones and misses some; the assay was immunoSEQ multiplex PCR. The sample contains fewer than 75,000 clones, roughly 80% of which appear only once. The source of this sequence is a human donor in a cohort sampled during active COVID-19. V usage is TRBV5-6 and J usage is TRBJ1-3; D is unresolved. The sample was peripheral blood. CDR3 in amino acids: CASSPNFSGNTIYF. DNA of the CDR3: TGTGCCAGCAGCCCGAACTTCTCTGGAAACACCATATATTTT.